The next 12 T cell receptor beta chains were all read from a single sample in a study of cytomegalovirus exposure and HLA in healthy donors. Libraries were prepared by immunoSEQ multiplex PCR; TCRdb keeps only in-frame clonotypes and omits some of them. The top ten clones hold 1.5% to 2.5% of a sample with about 120,000 clones, 75% to 90% of them seen once. The sample consisted of PBMCs. The receptor set was obtained from a woman younger than 35 in good health and CMV-seronegative.

The genes are TRBV6-1 and TRBJ2-7, with TRBD1 matching 7 bases. From germline, CDR1 is MNHNS and CDR2 SASEGT. The V gene end was trimmed by 4 bases and the J gene end by 4 bases; junction bases not matched to a gene: 7. This CDR3 has 14 amino acids. The CDR3 DNA follows: TGTGCCAGCAGTGCGGGACAGAATTTGTACGAGCAGTACTTC. The encoded protein is CASSAGQNLYEQYF.

CDR3 nucleotide sequence: TGTGCCCTGGGCAACCGCCAAGAGACCCAGTACTTC. Translating gives CALGNRQETQYF. The V gene is TRBV5-4, the J gene TRBJ2-5, with D uncertain. Trimming left V 10 bases short and J 1 base short, with 11 bases between. CDR3 length: 12 residues. The germline gives CDR1 SGHNT, CDR2 YYREEE (reference sequence). Full variable domain (rest looked up from reference TRBV5-4 and TRBJ2-5): ETGVTQSPTHLIKTRGQQVTLRCSSQSGHNTVSWYQQALGQGPQFIFQYYREEENGRGNFPPRFSGLQFPNYSSELNVNALELDDSALYLCALGNRQETQYFGPGTRLLVL.

The genes are TRBV7-9 and TRBJ2-7, with D tentatively TRBD2 (5 bases). Germline V gene sequence: CDR1 SEHNR, CDR2 FQNEAQ (reference sequence). The CDR3 loop spans 14 amino acids. Between the trimmed V and J ends, which lost 1 base and 5 bases, there was a span of 12 bases. The CDR3 coding sequence is TGTGCCAGCAGCTTAGGTCAGGTCGGGGACGAGCAGTACTTC. This gives the protein CASSLGQVGDEQYF.

J is TRBJ2-1 and V is TRBV14; 8 bases fit TRBD2. The V and J ends lost 7 bases and 5 bases, in that order; junction bases with no gene match: 7. Germline V gene sequence: CDR1 SGHDN, CDR2 FVKESK. This CDR3 has 14 amino acids. CDR3 DNA: TGTGCCAGCAAAGGAACGGGAGGGGACAATGAGCAGTTCTTC. Its translation: CASKGTGGDNEQFF.

The CDR3 nucleotides read TGCGCCAGCAGCCCGACAGGGGGCAGACAGCCCCAGCATTTT. It specifies CASSPTGGRQPQHF. The chain employs TRBV4-1 and TRBJ1-5; 10 bases map to TRBD1. The germline CDR1 and CDR2 sequences are MGHRA and YSYEKL. There are 14 residues in the CDR3. J gave up 7 bases and V 4 bases, and 4 bases lay outside the gene matches.

The chain links TRBV5-1 to TRBJ1-4; 8 bases are shared with TRBD1. CDR1 is SGHRS and CDR2 is YFSETQ in the germline V gene. The V and J ends lost 4 bases and 5 bases, in that order; junction bases with no gene match: 7. This CDR3 is 15 amino acids long. The CDR3 bases are TGCGCCAGCAGCCCCGGGACAGGAGGAAATGAAAAACTGTTTTTT. It specifies CASSPGTGGNEKLFF.

The J gene is TRBJ2-7, the V gene TRBV5-1, with D perhaps TRBD2 (6 bases). CDR1 SGHRS and CDR2 YFSETQ come from the germline V gene. The CDR3 is 18 residues long. V lost 0 bases, J lost 2 bases, and 21 bases lay in between. In nucleotides, the CDR3 is TGCGCCAGCAGCTTGGCTCGGGAGCGTTCTAGTAGACCCTACGAGCAGTACTTC. This sequence encodes CASSLARERSSRPYEQYF.

J is TRBJ2-7 and V is TRBV11-2; 9 bases map to TRBD1. Germline lookup yields CDR1 SGHAT and CDR2 FQNNGV. This CDR3 comprises 15 residues. V trimming: 5 bases; J trimming: 3 bases; junction bases outside the gene matches: 8. As DNA, the CDR3 is TGTGCCAGCAGCGCACCGGGACAGGGATACTACGAGCAGTACTTC. Its protein product is CASSAPGQGYYEQYF.

The chain couples TRBV11-3 to TRBJ2-1, with a tentative D call TRBD1 (5 bases). CDR3 length: 13 amino acids. V lost 3 bases and J lost 6, with 9 bases in between. Germline values: CDR1 SGHNT, CDR2 YENEEA. The CDR3 sequence is CASSFGRVNEQFF. DNA for the CDR3: TGTGCCAGCAGCTTTGGCAGGGTCAATGAGCAGTTCTTC.

V gene TRBV7-9 combines with J gene TRBJ2-1, with D maybe TRBD2 (6 bases). Per the germline V gene, CDR1 is SEHNR and CDR2 is FQNEAQ (reference sequence). This CDR3 has 17 residues. Trimming shortened V by 2 bases and J by 0 bases, and 14 bases separated the two germline ends. CDR3 sequence (DNA): TGTGCCAGCAGCTTAACGAGACGGGGGAGCTCCTACAATGAGCAGTTCTTC. Protein product: CASSLTRRGSSYNEQFF.

The chain is built from TRBV5-1 and TRBJ1-3; D possibly corresponds to TRBD1 (6 bases). V shed 1 base and J shed 9 bases, with 8 bases lying between them. Germline lookup yields CDR1 SGHRS and CDR2 YFSETQ. The CDR3 runs 12 residues. DNA of the CDR3: TGCGCCAGCAGCTTGACAGGGTCCACCATATATTTT. Translation: CASSLTGSTIYF. Full variable domain (outside the CDR3, taken from reference TRBV5-1 and TRBJ1-3): KAGVTQTPRYLIKTRGQQVTLSCSPISGHRSVSWYQQTPGQGLQFLFEYFSETQRNKGNFPGRFSGRQFSNSRSEMNVSTLELGDSALYLCASSLTGSTIYFGEGSWLTVV.

This rearrangement joins TRBV29-1 to TRBJ1-1; the match to TRBD1 covers 9 bases. The CDR3 has 12 residues. Germline loops: CDR1 SQVTM, CDR2 ANQGSEA. J lost 5 bases, V lost 6 bases, and 4 bases had no gene match. The CDR3 nucleotides are TGCAGCGTCCTCGGACAGGGGACTGAAGCTTTCTTT. Encoded protein: CSVLGQGTEAFF.